This TCR beta chain comes out of a study of control samples from healthy donors and cancer patients. The table came from immunoSEQ multiplex PCR; TCRdb's copy has only in-frame clones and leaves some out. The table lists more than 95,000 clones, 80% to 95% of them singletons, with over 0.5% in the top ten. CDR1 is MGHDK, CDR2 SYGVNS, per germline. V dropped 3 bases and J dropped 0 bases, with 18 bases sitting between them. The CDR3 covers 18 residues. This sequence joins TRBV25-1 and TRBJ1-3; D perhaps matches TRBD1 (5 bases). The sequence derives from an elderly man with head and neck cancer. Material: PBMCs. The CDR3 protein is CASSEWDQRPFSGNTIYF. In DNA, the CDR3 is TGTGCCAGCAGTGAGTGGGACCAACGCCCCTTCTCTGGAAACACCATATATTTT.